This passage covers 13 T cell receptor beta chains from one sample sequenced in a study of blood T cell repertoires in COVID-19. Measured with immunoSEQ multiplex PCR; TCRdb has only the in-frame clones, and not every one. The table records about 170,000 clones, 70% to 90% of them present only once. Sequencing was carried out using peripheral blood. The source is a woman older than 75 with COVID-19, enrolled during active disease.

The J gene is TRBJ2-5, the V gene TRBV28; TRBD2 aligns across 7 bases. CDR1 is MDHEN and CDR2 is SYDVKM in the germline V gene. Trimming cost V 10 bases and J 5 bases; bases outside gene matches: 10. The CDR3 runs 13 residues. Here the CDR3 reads CATRRAGDETQYF. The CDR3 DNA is TGTGCCACCCGGAGGGCGGGGGATGAGACCCAGTACTTC.

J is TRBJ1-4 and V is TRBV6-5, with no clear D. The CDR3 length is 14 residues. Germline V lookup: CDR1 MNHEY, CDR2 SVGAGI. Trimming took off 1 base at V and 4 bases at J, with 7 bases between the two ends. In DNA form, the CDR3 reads TGTGCCAGCAGTTACTGGGAGGGTAATGAAAAACTGTTTTTT. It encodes CASSYWEGNEKLFF.

The CDR3: CASSLAPPGDTQYF. DNA of the CDR3: TGCGCCAGCAGCTTGGCGCCCCCAGGAGATACGCAGTATTTT. This rearrangement joins TRBV5-1 to TRBJ2-3; D is uncertain. Germline lookup yields CDR1 SGHRS and CDR2 YFSETQ. V was clipped by 0 bases and J by 5 bases, with 10 bases between them. This CDR3 contains 14 residues.

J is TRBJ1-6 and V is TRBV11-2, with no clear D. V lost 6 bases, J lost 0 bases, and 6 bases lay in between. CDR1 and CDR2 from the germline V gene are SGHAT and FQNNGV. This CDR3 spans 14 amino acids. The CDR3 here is CASRLSSYNSPLHF. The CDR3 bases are TGTGCCAGCAGGCTTAGCTCCTATAATTCACCCCTCCACTTT. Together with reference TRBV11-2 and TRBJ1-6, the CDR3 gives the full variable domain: EAGVAQSPRYKIIEKRQSVAFWCNPISGHATLYWYQQILGQGPKLLIQFQNNGVVDDSQLPKDRFSAERLKGVDSTLKIQPAKLEDSAVYLCASRLSSYNSPLHFGNGTRLTVT.

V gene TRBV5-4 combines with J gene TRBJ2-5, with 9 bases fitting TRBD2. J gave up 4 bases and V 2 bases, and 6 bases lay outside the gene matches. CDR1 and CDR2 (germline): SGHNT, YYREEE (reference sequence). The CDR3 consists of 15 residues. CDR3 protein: CASSFGGGALETQYF. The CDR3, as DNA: TGTGCCAGCAGCTTTGGCGGGGGGGCATTAGAGACCCAGTACTTC.

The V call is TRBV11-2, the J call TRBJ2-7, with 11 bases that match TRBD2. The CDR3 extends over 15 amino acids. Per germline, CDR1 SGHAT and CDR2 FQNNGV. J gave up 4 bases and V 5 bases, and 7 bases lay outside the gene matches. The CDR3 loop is CASSISGRVEYEQYF. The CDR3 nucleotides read TGTGCCAGCAGCATTAGCGGGAGGGTTGAATACGAGCAGTACTTC.

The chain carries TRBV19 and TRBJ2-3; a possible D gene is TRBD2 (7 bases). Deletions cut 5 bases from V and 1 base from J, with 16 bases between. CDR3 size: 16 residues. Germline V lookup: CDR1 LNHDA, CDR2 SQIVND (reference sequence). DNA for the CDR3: TGTGCCAGTAGTGCTCTCATAGGGGGGGGCACAGATACGCAGTATTTT. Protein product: CASSALIGGGTDTQYF.

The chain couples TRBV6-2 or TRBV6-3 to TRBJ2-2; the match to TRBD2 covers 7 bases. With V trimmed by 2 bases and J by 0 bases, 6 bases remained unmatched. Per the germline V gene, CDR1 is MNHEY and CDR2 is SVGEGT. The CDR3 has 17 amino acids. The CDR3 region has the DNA TGTGCCAGCAGTTACCCCAGGGAGGGGACGAACACCGGGGAGCTGTTTTTT. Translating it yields CASSYPREGTNTGELFF.

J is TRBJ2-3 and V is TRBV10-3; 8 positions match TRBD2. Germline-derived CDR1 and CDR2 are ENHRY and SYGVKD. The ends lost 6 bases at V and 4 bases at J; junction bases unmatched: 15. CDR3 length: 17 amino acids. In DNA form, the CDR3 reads TGTGCCATCAGAGGAACTGGTATAGCGGGACCTGCAGATACGCAGTATTTT. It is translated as CAIRGTGIAGPADTQYF.

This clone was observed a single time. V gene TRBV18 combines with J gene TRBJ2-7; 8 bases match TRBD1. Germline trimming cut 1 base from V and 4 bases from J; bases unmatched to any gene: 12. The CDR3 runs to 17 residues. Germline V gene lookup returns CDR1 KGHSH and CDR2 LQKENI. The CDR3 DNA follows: TGTGCCAGCTCACCACACAGATTGGGACAGGACTTGTACGAGCAGTACTTC. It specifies CASSPHRLGQDLYEQYF.

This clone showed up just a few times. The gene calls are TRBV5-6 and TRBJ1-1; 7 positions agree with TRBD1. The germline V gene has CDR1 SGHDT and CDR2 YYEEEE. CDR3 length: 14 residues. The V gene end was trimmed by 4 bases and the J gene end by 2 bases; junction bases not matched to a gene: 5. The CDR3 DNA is TGTGCCAGCAGCACTGACAGGGTAAACACTGAAGCTTTCTTT. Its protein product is CASSTDRVNTEAFF.

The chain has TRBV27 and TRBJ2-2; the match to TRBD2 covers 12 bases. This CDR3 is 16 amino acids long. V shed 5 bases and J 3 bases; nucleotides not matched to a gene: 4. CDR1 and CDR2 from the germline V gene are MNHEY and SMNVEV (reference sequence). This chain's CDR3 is CASSATSGGYTGELFF. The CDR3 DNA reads TGTGCCAGCAGTGCCACTAGCGGGGGGTACACCGGGGAGCTGTTTTTT.

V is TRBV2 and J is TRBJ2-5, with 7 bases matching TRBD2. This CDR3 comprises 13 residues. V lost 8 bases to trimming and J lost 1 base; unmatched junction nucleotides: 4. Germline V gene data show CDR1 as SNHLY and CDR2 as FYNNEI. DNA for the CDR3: TGTGCCAGCCCCAGCGGGGTCCAAGAGACCCAGTACTTC. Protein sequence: CASPSGVQETQYF.